A selection of T cell receptor beta chains follows, all from one sample in a study of cytomegalovirus exposure and HLA in healthy donors. Clones were sequenced by immunoSEQ multiplex PCR, and TCRdb holds only the in-frame ones, with some missing. The profile shows approximately 190,000 clones, around four fifths of them singletons. The sample consisted of PBMCs. All receptors derive from a man aged 35 to 55 in good health and CMV-seropositive. The CDR3 runs from the conserved cysteine through the conserved F or W. The size field is filled for only some rows; it gives once, few, many or a size class.

v_gene	j_gene	abundance	CDR3aa
TRBV7-2	TRBJ2-3	few	CASSSRAGGDTQYF
TRBV9	TRBJ2-5	once	CASSGGQGRETQYF
TRBV9	TRBJ1-4	-	CASSGDSLSEKLFF
TRBV5-5	TRBJ2-7	-	CASSAFTGYLEQYF
TRBV5-4	TRBJ2-3	-	CASSFSGTSTDTQYF
TRBV7-9	TRBJ2-5	-	CASSYLPGQGAKETQYF
TRBV4-2	TRBJ2-2	-	CASSQEGLASGELFF
TRBV19	TRBJ2-7	-	CASSIPGQGFSEQYF
TRBV10-2	TRBJ2-1	once	CASSGGSSYNEQFF
TRBV5-6	TRBJ1-2	-	CASSLVGVDGYTF
TRBV10-3	TRBJ1-2	-	CAISVGQGEEYGYTF
TRBV5-5	-	-	CASSLVLAGTHEQYF
TRBV14	TRBJ2-7	-	CASSPYRGTADYEQYF
TRBV11-2	TRBJ2-7	-	CASRQNRGPSYEQYF
TRBV28	TRBJ2-7	-	CASSPGGYEQYF
TRBV7-9	TRBJ1-2	-	CASSLSGIGDSDGYTF
TRBV28	TRBJ2-1	-	CASSPLGQGIYNAQFF
TRBV30	TRBJ2-7	-	CAWRGDSYEQYF
TRBV5-1	TRBJ2-7	-	CASSSTGVYEQYF
TRBV13	TRBJ2-1	-	CASSQGSNEQFF
TRBV19	TRBJ1-2	-	CASSPGEGRSNYGYTF
TRBV5-1	TRBJ1-3	few	CASSLGQPGNTIYF
TRBV6-4	TRBJ2-2	-	CAAGGSNTGELFF
TRBV7-2	TRBJ1-5	-	CASSLAAGALNQPQHF
TRBV6-6	TRBJ1-1	-	CASSYVSNTEAFF
TRBV5-4	TRBJ2-2	-	CASSLDSNTGELFF
TRBV10-3	-	-	CAISDRASGGTYEQYF
TRBV9	TRBJ2-7	-	CASSVGGGTYEQYF
TRBV12-5	TRBJ1-5	-	CASGAGTGGGPQHF
TRBV11-2	TRBJ1-2	-	CASTLGDRDRVYGYTF
TRBV11-2	TRBJ2-1	-	CASSLRGQAHEQFF
TRBV5-1	TRBJ2-7	-	CASRSTISSTYEQYF
TRBV19	TRBJ2-2	-	CASSILRDFRAGELFF
TRBV6-5	TRBJ1-1	-	CASTSGGLGHPAFF
TRBV18	TRBJ2-7	-	CASSPGQGASSYEQYF
TRBV28	TRBJ2-1	few	CASSRTPYNEQFF
TRBV5-4	TRBJ1-6	-	CASSDTQGLSPLHF
TRBV21-1	TRBJ2-1	once	CASSKRLAGYNEQFF
TRBV7-2	TRBJ1-4	-	CASSGQGATNEKLFF
TRBV5-6	TRBJ2-3	-	CASGSGRRLDTQYF
TRBV25-1	TRBJ1-4	-	CASSDPGGANEKLFF
TRBV29-1	TRBJ1-2	-	CSVGTGADYGYTF
TRBV7-9	TRBJ2-1	-	CASSHRDRGSHEQFF
TRBV2	TRBJ2-7	-	CAITIPGQGAKQYF
TRBV9	TRBJ1-2	-	CATGPNYGYTF
TRBV21-1	TRBJ2-7	-	CASSKEAAGFSYEQYF
TRBV7-9	TRBJ1-1	-	CASSLDGGGTEAFF